The clone carrying this T cell receptor beta chain has a single count. From germline, CDR1 is SGHNT and CDR2 YYREEE (reference sequence). Trimming left V 1 base short and J 4 bases short, with 5 bases between. This CDR3 has 12 residues. The sample comes from a study of blood T cell repertoires in COVID-19. In the original processing: Estimated nucleated cell counts came from reference gene primer amplification. Produced via immunoSEQ multiplex PCR; TCRdb's table is partial and in-frame only. V and J calls plus clone size are reproduced from that table; the DNA served to infer D and trimming. The sample carries about 180,000 clones, more than 75% recorded once. All enrollees were roughly 18 to 89 years old and from approximately 25 US areas. The study assigned cohorts using participant-reported clinical history. Before being deemed recovered, Cohort 3 donors had two negative PCRs, clearance, or symptom resolution.

Sequencing was done on a sample of PBMCs or T cells enriched from blood (not recorded which). J is TRBJ1-2 and V is TRBV5-4, with D uncertain. This receptor was taken from a woman between 45 and 60 years old who had recovered from COVID-19. The CDR3 bases are TGTGCCAGCAGCTTGCACAGCTATGGCTACACCTTC. It encodes CASSLHSYGYTF.